This T cell receptor beta chain was observed in a study of CD8+ T cells in alopecia areata. Treatment specified: oral pan-JAK inhibitor, 5-10 mg twice daily. In each case, RNA was isolated and then reverse transcribed into cDNA as the sequencing template. Measured with immunoSEQ multiplex PCR; TCRdb has only the in-frame clones, and not every one. The repertoire holds under 200,000 clones, with roughly 60% as singletons. Germline V lookup: CDR1 MGHDK, CDR2 SYGVNS. The germline V and J ends were trimmed by 6 bases and 8 bases, with 16 bases remaining between them. This CDR3 is 14 amino acids long. This sequence joins TRBV25-1 and TRBJ1-4; D perhaps matches TRBD1 (5 bases). The receptor was derived from a human donor with alopecia areata. The specimen comprised CD4+ T cells sorted from blood, sampled at week 24, from a patient treated with tofacitinib. Here the CDR3 reads CASRGGSRREKLFF. The CDR3 DNA follows: TGTGCCAGCAGGGGGGGATCACGGCGCGAAAAACTGTTTTTT.